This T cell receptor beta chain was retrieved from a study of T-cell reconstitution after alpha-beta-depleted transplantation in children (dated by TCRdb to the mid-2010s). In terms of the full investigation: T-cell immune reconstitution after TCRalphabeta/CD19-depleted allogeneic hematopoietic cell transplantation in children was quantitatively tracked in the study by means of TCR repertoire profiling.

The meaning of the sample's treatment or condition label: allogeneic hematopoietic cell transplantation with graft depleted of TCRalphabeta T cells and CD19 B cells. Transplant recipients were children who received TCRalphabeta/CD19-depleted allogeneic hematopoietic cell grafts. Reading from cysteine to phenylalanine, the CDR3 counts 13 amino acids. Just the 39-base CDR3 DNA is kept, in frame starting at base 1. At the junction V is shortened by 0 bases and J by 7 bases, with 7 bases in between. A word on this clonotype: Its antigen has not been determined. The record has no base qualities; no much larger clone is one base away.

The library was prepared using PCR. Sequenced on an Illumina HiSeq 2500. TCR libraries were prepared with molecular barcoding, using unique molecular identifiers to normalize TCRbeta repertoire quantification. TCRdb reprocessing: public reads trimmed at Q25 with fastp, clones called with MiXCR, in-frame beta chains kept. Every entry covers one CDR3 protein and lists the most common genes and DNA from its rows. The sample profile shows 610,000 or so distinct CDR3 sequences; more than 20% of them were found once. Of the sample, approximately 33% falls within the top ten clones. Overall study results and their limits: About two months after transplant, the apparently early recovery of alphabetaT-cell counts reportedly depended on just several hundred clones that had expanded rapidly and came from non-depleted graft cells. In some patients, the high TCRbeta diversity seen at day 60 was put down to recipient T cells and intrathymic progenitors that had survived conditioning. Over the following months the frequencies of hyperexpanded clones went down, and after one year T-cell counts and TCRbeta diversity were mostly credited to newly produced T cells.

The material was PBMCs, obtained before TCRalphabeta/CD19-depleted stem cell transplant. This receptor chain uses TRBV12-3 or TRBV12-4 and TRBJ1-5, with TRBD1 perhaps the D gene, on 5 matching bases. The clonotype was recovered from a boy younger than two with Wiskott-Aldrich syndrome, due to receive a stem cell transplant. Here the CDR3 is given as CASSLAREQPQHF. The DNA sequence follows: TGTGCCAGCAGTTTAGCCAGGGAACAGCCCCAGCATTTT.